This T cell receptor (beta chain) was profiled in a study of blood T cell repertoires in COVID-19. The overall study: T cells, B-cell-depleted T cells, or PBMCs provided the cDNA or gDNA that served as material.

V was trimmed by 4 bases and J by 0 bases, leaving 8 bases between them. Germline CDR1 SGHRS, CDR2 YFSETQ. This CDR3 region has 14 residues. Sequencing used immunoSEQ multiplex PCR; TCRdb keeps in-frame clones, though not all of them. The sample has 430,000 or so clones, around 87% seen once; the top ten hold 1.5% to 2%. Sequenced sample: PBMCs or T cells enriched from blood (not recorded which). The V gene is TRBV5-1, the J gene TRBJ1-5; possible D gene TRBD1, 5 bases. The receptor was derived from a woman aged 40 to 49 who had recovered from COVID-19. The CDR3 sequence is CASSPTASNQPQHF. DNA of the CDR3: TGCGCCAGCAGCCCGACAGCTAGCAATCAGCCCCAGCATTTT.